Listed below are T cell receptor beta chains from one sample, sequenced in a study of vaccination effects on CD4 cells after COVID-19. Antigens for these TCRs are unknown. The data were produced by immunoSEQ multiplex PCR, yet TCRdb's version contains in-frame clones alone and is incomplete. This table has around 71,000 clones, roughly 72% appearing once. The starting material was CD4+ T cells from PBMCs cultured with HCoV-OC43 spike peptides, obtained before COVID-19 vaccination. All receptors derive from a human donor who received a COVID-19 vaccine. Each CDR3 is given with its conserved first and last residue. Each record gives: clone size, D gene, V gene, CDR3 length, J gene, CDR3 protein, CDR3 DNA. The D gene is left open where the match is weak. Size is omitted from some rows. Given values are once, few, many or a class for expanded clones.

size: once
D: NA
V: TRBV25-1
length: 17
J: TRBJ2-5
CDR3: CASSLHPRTYRQKTQYF
DNA: TGTGCCAGCAGTCTCCACCCGAGGACATACCGCCAGAAGACCCAGTACTTC

size: once
D: NA
V: TRBV19
length: 14
J: TRBJ2-1
CDR3: CASSIQGSYNEQFF
DNA: TGTGCCAGTAGTATTCAGGGATCCTACAATGAGCAGTTCTTC

size: NA
D: TRBD1
V: TRBV2
length: 13
J: TRBJ2-5
CDR3: CASTRGSWETQYF
DNA: TGTGCCAGCACCAGGGGGAGTTGGGAGACCCAGTACTTC

size: NA
D: NA
V: TRBV7-9
length: 15
J: TRBJ2-4
CDR3: CASSFIRDPKNIQYF
DNA: TGTGCCAGCAGCTTTATCAGGGACCCCAAAAACATTCAGTACTTC

size: NA
D: NA
V: TRBV5-1
length: 15
J: TRBJ2-3
CDR3: CASSFSGASTDTQYF
DNA: TGCGCCAGCAGCTTTAGCGGAGCTAGCACAGATACGCAGTATTTT

size: NA
D: TRBD2
V: TRBV15
length: 18
J: TRBJ2-5
CDR3: CATSRGLAGGSKKETQYF
DNA: TGTGCCACCAGCAGAGGACTAGCGGGGGGGTCTAAAAAAGAGACCCAGTACTTC

size: NA
D: NA
V: TRBV7-9
length: 14
J: TRBJ1-2
CDR3: CASSPWGSDYGYTF
DNA: TGTGCCAGCAGCCCGTGGGGCTCGGACTATGGCTACACCTTC

size: few
D: NA
V: TRBV4-3
length: 14
J: TRBJ1-2
CDR3: CASSPRHGLDGYTF
DNA: TGCGCCAGCAGCCCGCGGCATGGTTTGGATGGCTACACCTTC

size: NA
D: NA
V: TRBV30
length: 15
J: TRBJ1-1
CDR3: CAWSGGNPPNTEAFF
DNA: TGTGCCTGGAGTGGTGGGAACCCTCCGAACACTGAAGCTTTCTTT

size: once
D: NA
V: TRBV9
length: 14
J: TRBJ1-1
CDR3: CASSVDQGRTEAFF
DNA: TGTGCCAGCAGCGTAGATCAGGGGAGAACTGAAGCTTTCTTT

size: NA
D: NA
V: TRBV28
length: 11
J: TRBJ1-5
CDR3: CASSFDQPQHF
DNA: TGTGCCAGCAGTTTTGATCAGCCCCAGCATTTT

size: NA
D: NA
V: TRBV2
length: 11
J: TRBJ2-2
CDR3: CASSETGELFF
DNA: TGTGCCAGCAGTGAAACCGGGGAGCTGTTTTTT

size: NA
D: NA
V: TRBV5-1
length: 15
J: TRBJ1-3
CDR3: CASSLSSGSGNTIYF
DNA: TGCGCCAGCAGCTTGTCATCCGGCTCCGGAAACACCATATATTTT

size: NA
D: TRBD1
V: TRBV3-1/TRBV3-2
length: 16
J: TRBJ1-4
CDR3: CASSPWTGRTNEKLFF
DNA: TGTGCCAGCAGCCCCTGGACAGGTCGAACTAATGAAAAACTGTTTTTT

size: NA
D: NA
V: TRBV6-5
length: 13
J: TRBJ1-2
CDR3: CASTPGDNYGYTF
DNA: TGTGCCAGCACCCCCGGGGACAACTATGGCTACACCTTC

size: few
D: NA
V: TRBV18
length: 15
J: TRBJ1-2
CDR3: CASSPPKRMNYGYTF
DNA: TGTGCCAGCTCACCACCCAAACGGATGAACTATGGCTACACCTTC

size: NA
D: NA
V: TRBV24-1
length: 12
J: TRBJ2-3
CDR3: CATSDSADTQYF
DNA: TGTGCCACCAGTGACTCAGCAGATACGCAGTATTTT

size: NA
D: NA
V: TRBV6-1
length: 14
J: TRBJ2-3
CDR3: CASGENRILGTQYF
DNA: TGTGCCAGCGGTGAAAACAGGATACTGGGTACGCAGTATTTT

size: NA
D: NA
V: TRBV11-2
length: 11
J: TRBJ1-1
CDR3: CASRIATEAFF
DNA: TGTGCCAGCAGGATCGCGACTGAAGCTTTCTTT

size: NA
D: NA
V: TRBV5-1
length: 14
J: TRBJ2-2
CDR3: CASSSGQNTGELFF
DNA: TGCGCCAGCAGCTCGGGACAGAACACCGGGGAGCTGTTTTTT

size: NA
D: TRBD1
V: TRBV10-1
length: 17
J: TRBJ1-3
CDR3: CASSERTGTGSGNTIYF
DNA: TGCGCCAGCAGTGAGAGAACCGGGACAGGGTCTGGAAACACCATATATTTT

size: NA
D: TRBD1
V: TRBV5-1
length: 15
J: TRBJ2-5
CDR3: CASSTGTGIRETQYF
DNA: TGCGCCAGCAGCACCGGGACAGGGATCCGGGAGACCCAGTACTTC

size: NA
D: TRBD1
V: TRBV3-1/TRBV3-2
length: 14
J: TRBJ1-4
CDR3: CASSQDTAGGKLFF
DNA: TGTGCCAGCAGCCAAGATACTGCAGGGGGAAAACTGTTTTTT

size: NA
D: NA
V: TRBV3-1/TRBV3-2
length: 12
J: TRBJ2-5
CDR3: CASSQGRETQYF
DNA: TGTGCCAGCAGCCAAGGGAGGGAAACCCAGTACTTC

size: NA
D: NA
V: TRBV6-1
length: 16
J: TRBJ1-1
CDR3: CASSEPLRGLSTEAFF
DNA: TGTGCCAGCAGTGAACCCCTTCGAGGGCTGAGCACTGAAGCTTTCTTT

size: NA
D: NA
V: TRBV28
length: 17
J: TRBJ1-5
CDR3: CASSLVGLSYSNQPQHF
DNA: TGTGCCAGCAGTTTGGTGGGACTCAGCTATAGCAATCAGCCCCAGCATTTT

size: NA
D: NA
V: TRBV5-1
length: 15
J: TRBJ1-4
CDR3: CASSLSPGTNEKLFF
DNA: TGCGCCAGCAGCTTGTCACCAGGTACTAATGAAAAACTGTTTTTT

size: NA
D: TRBD1
V: TRBV6-5
length: 14
J: TRBJ2-2
CDR3: CASAWTGNTGELFF
DNA: TGTGCCAGCGCCTGGACAGGCAACACCGGGGAGCTGTTTTTT